This passage covers 13 T cell receptor beta chains from one sample sequenced in a study of Graves' ophthalmopathy and Graves' hyperthyroidism. Investigators amplified TCR beta CDR3 regions from RNA transcripts. RT-PCR was first run with HTBI primers, then multiplex PCR in a second round. Via MiXCR, TCRdb re-called the multiplex PCR reads, giving one row per CDR3 protein. The sample holds over 650,000 distinct CDR3 sequences, roughly 39% seen once. Specimen: peripheral blood. The receptors shown here come from an adult man with Graves' ophthalmopathy.

This clonotype was detected ten times or more. V gene TRBV20-1 combines with J gene TRBJ1-1; 11 nucleotides align to TRBD1. V was clipped by 1 base and J by 3 bases; unmatched bases: 1. This CDR3 spans 14 amino acids. Germline V gene lookup returns CDR1 DFQATT and CDR2 SNEGSKA (reference sequence). Written as DNA, the CDR3 is TGCAGTGCTAGAGCGGGACAGGGGGACACTGAAGCTTTCTTT. Its translation: CSARAGQGDTEAFF.

The chain couples TRBV25-1 to TRBJ2-1; TRBD1 might be the D (6 bases). Germline V gene sequence: CDR1 MGHDK, CDR2 SYGVNS. The CDR3 has 16 amino acids. Trimming stripped 4 bases from V and 6 bases from J, with 19 bases between. DNA of the CDR3: TGTGCCAGCAGTGTAGGGGGATCAAGGATGGGCAATGAGCAGTTCTTC. Its protein product is CASSVGGSRMGNEQFF.

The CDR3 sequence: CASSLAGTSGGNEQYF. The CDR3, as DNA: TGTGCCAGCAGCTTAGCCGGGACTAGCGGGGGGAACGAGCAGTACTTC. J is TRBJ2-7 and V is TRBV7-2, with 15 bases matching TRBD2. The trim removed 0 bases at V and 5 bases at J, leaving 2 bases unmatched. This CDR3 has 16 amino acids. CDR1 is SGHTA, CDR2 FQGNSA, per germline. The full variable domain, rest sourced from reference TRBV7-2 and TRBJ2-7, is GAGVSQSPSNKVTEKGKDVELRCDPISGHTALYWYRQSLGQGLEFLIYFQGNSAPDKSGLPSDRFSAERTGGSVSTLTIQRTQQEDSAVYLCASSLAGTSGGNEQYFGPGTRLTVT.

The rearrangement links TRBV24-1 to TRBJ1-2; tentatively, D is TRBD1 (5 bases). CDR3 length equals 12 residues. In germline, CDR1 is KGHDR, CDR2 SFDVKD. Trimming pared 3 bases from V and 7 bases from J, leaving 8 bases between. In DNA form, the CDR3 reads TGTGCCACCAGTGATGCAGGGCCTGGCTACACCTTC. Protein: CATSDAGPGYTF.

This clonotype was seen many times. The CDR3: CASSASGDEQYF. The CDR3, as DNA: TGTGCCAGCAGCGCTTCGGGAGACGAGCAGTACTTC. This chain connects TRBV7-2 to TRBJ2-7; perhaps TRBD2 as D (6 bases). Germline CDR1 reads SGHTA; CDR2 reads FQGNSA. The CDR3 loop spans 12 amino acids. Trimming removed 5 bases at V and 5 bases at J, with 10 bases between.

This clonotype was counted at least ten times. The chain carries TRBV19 and TRBJ1-1; perhaps TRBD1 as D (6 bases). Trimming shortened V by 4 bases and J by 6 bases, and 12 bases separated the two germline ends. The CDR3 spans 13 residues. The germline V gene has CDR1 LNHDA and CDR2 SQIVND (reference sequence). The CDR3 sequence is CASSSHRVAEAFF. The CDR3 DNA is TGTGCCAGTAGTAGCCACAGGGTAGCTGAAGCTTTCTTT.

This clonotype showed up many times. CDR3 sequence reads: CASSLLTGPQETQYF. CDR3 DNA: TGTGCCAGCAGCTTACTTACAGGGCCCCAAGAGACCCAGTACTTC. The gene calls are TRBV7-9 and TRBJ2-5, with D tentatively TRBD1 (6 bases). From germline, CDR1 is SEHNR and CDR2 FQNEAQ (reference sequence). The ends were cut back, 2 bases at V and 1 base at J, with 11 bases in the middle. The CDR3 sequence is 15 residues long.

The sample holds many counts of this clonotype. V gene TRBV20-1 combines with J gene TRBJ1-2; 7 nucleotides align to TRBD1. The germline CDR1 and CDR2 sequences are DFQATT and SNEGSKA (reference sequence). The CDR3 covers 12 residues. After removal of 6 bases from V and 6 bases from J, the junction contained 7 bases not matched to a gene. CDR3 sequence (DNA): TGCAGTGCGACCCCAGGGGGGCATGGCTACACCTTC. It yields the protein CSATPGGHGYTF.

On this clonotype: Relative to the germline gene, one junction end is altered; a read error may explain this. CDR3 protein: CASRSPRTGELFF. CDR3 DNA: TGTGCTAGCAGATCTCCACGGACAGGGGAGCTGTTTTTT. The chain recombines TRBV7-7 with TRBJ2-2; the D gene is possibly TRBD1 (5 bases). CDR3 size: 13 residues. Looked up from germline, CDR1 is SSHAT and CDR2 is FNYEAQ (reference sequence).

With respect to this clonotype: This may stem from a read error, because a much larger clone lies one nucleotide away. The V and J genes are TRBV10-3 and TRBJ1-6; D unclear. Germline CDR1 ENHRY, CDR2 SYGVKD. This CDR3 has 16 amino acids. V lost 3 bases, J lost 7 bases, and 16 bases lay in between. The CDR3 DNA follows: TGTGCCATCAGTGAAGCCCGGCGCCAATCGAATTCACCCCTCCACTTT. Residues: CAISEARRQSNSPLHF.

The CDR3 here is CASNLHQAEPGTGELFF. In DNA, the CDR3 is TGCGCCAGCAACTTACATCAAGCGGAGCCGGGCACCGGGGAGCTGTTTTTT. The rearrangement uses TRBV5-1 and TRBJ2-2, with D maybe TRBD2 (5 bases). The CDR3 contains 17 residues. Germline assignment: CDR1 SGHRS and CDR2 YFSETQ. Between the trimmed V and J ends, which lost 6 bases and 4 bases, there was a span of 22 bases.

Worth noting for this clonotype: Its ends do not fully match the called genes, so a read error is possible. The rearrangement links TRBV5-4 to TRBJ1-6; 9 nucleotides agree with TRBD1. This CDR3 has 17 residues. The germline V gene has CDR1 SGHNT and CDR2 YYREEE (reference sequence). The CDR3, as DNA: TGTGCCTGCAGCCAAATCGGGGCCGGGACAGGGAGGTCACCCCTCCACTTT. It codes for CACSQIGAGTGRSPLHF. Using reference TRBV5-4 and TRBJ1-6 for the parts outside the CDR3, the full variable domain is ETGVTQSPTHLIKTRGQQVTLRCSSQSGHNTVSWYQQALGQGPQFIFQYYREEENGRGNFPPRFSGLQFPNYSSELNVNALELDDSALYLCACSQIGAGTGRSPLHFGNGTRLTVT.

This clonotype was counted between two and nine times. This sequence joins TRBV5-6 and TRBJ1-5, with 7 bases fitting TRBD1. Looked up from germline, CDR1 is SGHDT and CDR2 is YYEEEE. This CDR3 has 17 residues. J lost 2 bases, V lost 2 bases, and 10 bases had no gene match. CDR3 protein: CASSFYRTGGGNQPQHF. The DNA for the CDR3 is TGTGCCAGCAGCTTCTATCGGACAGGCGGGGGCAATCAGCCCCAGCATTTT.